The 9 T cell receptor beta chains below all came from one sample that was sequenced in a study of tumor and adjacent non-tumor tissue in lung cancer. A modified ARM-PCR protocol with three rounds of nested PCR amplified TCRbeta. TCRdb re-called the multiplex PCR reads with MiXCR, one entry per CDR3 protein. This table has 80,000 to 100,000 distinct CDR3 sequences, roughly 78% appearing once. No cell sorting was done before RNA was extracted from the tissue. This non-tumor lung sample came from over 3 cm beyond the tumor edge. Sequencing was performed on distant non-tumor lung tissue. The receptors were sampled from a man aged 60 to 75 with small cell lung cancer.

Remarks on this clonotype: The germline gene is not matched at one end of the junction; a read error may be the cause. This chain uses TRBV4-1 with TRBJ2-2; D may correspond to TRBD1 or TRBD2 (5 bases each). This CDR3 is 15 amino acids long. Germline CDR1 is MGHRA and CDR2 is YSYEKL. DNA of the CDR3: TGCGCCAGCAGTCAAGAGGGACGGACCGCCGGGGAGCTGTTTTTT. Translation gives CASSQEGRTAGELFF.

As regards this clonotype: A read error is possible here, since a much larger clone lies one base away. CDR3 sequence: CASSEQGMSKETQYF. The CDR3 nucleotides read TGTGCCAGCAGTGAACAGGGCATGTCCAAAGAGACCCAGTACTTC. The gene calls are TRBV25-1 and TRBJ2-5; perhaps TRBD1 as D (5 bases). The CDR3 is 15 amino acids. Germline V gene sequence: CDR1 MGHDK, CDR2 SYGVNS. V was cut by 2 bases and J by 3 bases, with 13 bases left in between.

As for this clonotype: One junction end does not reproduce the germline sequence, and a read error may be involved. V usage is TRBV5-1 and J usage is TRBJ2-1; the D gene is possibly TRBD2 (5 bases). The CDR3 extends over 14 amino acids. CDR1 SGHRS and CDR2 YFSETQ come from the germline V gene. CDR3 in DNA: TGCGCCAGCAGCTTGGTCCTAGCTCACGATGAGCAGTTTTTC. Translation: CASSLVLAHDEQFF.

The chain is built from TRBV5-5 and TRBJ2-1; 8 nucleotides line up with TRBD2. V was pared by 5 bases and J by 7 bases, with 26 bases of the junction left unmatched. This CDR3 comprises 20 residues. The germline V gene encodes CDR1 SGHKS and CDR2 YYEKEE (reference sequence). For the CDR3, the DNA is TGTGCCAGCAGACCTGGGACTAGGGGAACCCTTATGTCCCGGGAGAATGAGCAGTTCTTC. Amino acids: CASRPGTRGTLMSRENEQFF.

As concerns this clonotype: Lacking the conserved final phenylalanine or tryptophan, this CDR3 likely reflects a read error. CDR3 amino acids: CVSSSRTSGTDTGELFI. The CDR3 coding sequence is TGCGTCAGTAGCTCCCGGACTAGCGGGACGGACACCGGTGAGCTGTTTATT. The J gene is TRBJ2-2, the V gene TRBV4-1, with 12 nucleotides matching TRBD2. CDR3 length: 17 residues. CDR1 is MGHRA, CDR2 YSYEKL, per germline.

Remarks on this clonotype: At one of its ends the junction is not consistent with the germline gene, which may arise from a read error. The V call is TRBV30, the J call TRBJ2-7; 9 positions agree with TRBD2. CDR1 and CDR2 from the germline V gene are GTSNPN and SVGIG (reference sequence). The CDR3 runs 13 residues. The CDR3 nucleotides are TGTGCCTGGGATTCCGGGACTAGCTACAAGCAGTACTTC. It specifies CAWDSGTSYKQYF.

Points on this clonotype: The conserved final phenylalanine or tryptophan is absent from the CDR3, which likely points to a read error. This chain uses TRBV6-1 with TRBJ1-2; weak D call: TRBD1 (5 bases). V lost 10 bases, J lost 1 base, and 19 bases lay in between. From germline, CDR1 is MNHNS and CDR2 SASEGT. The CDR3 is 15 amino acids. Written as DNA, the CDR3 is TGTGCCATTGCGCGACAGCCGCCGATTAACTATGGCTACACCATC. This gives the protein CAIARQPPINYGYTI.

The chain uses TRBV5-1 and TRBJ2-7, with TRBD1 matching 8 bases. Germline V CDR1 and CDR2: SGHRS, YFSETQ. J was trimmed by 1 base and V by 4 bases; bases with no gene match: 13. This CDR3 has 17 residues. The CDR3 loop reads CASSPWGDRTYSYEQYF. The CDR3 DNA reads as TGCGCCAGCAGCCCTTGGGGGGACAGGACCTATTCCTACGAGCAGTACTTC.

As regards this clonotype: This may be a read error: a much more frequent sequence differs by one nucleotide. The chain is built from TRBV5-1 and TRBJ1-1, with D possibly being TRBD1 (6 bases). From germline, CDR1 is SGHRS and CDR2 YFSETQ. This CDR3 spans 15 amino acids. CDR3 coding DNA: TGCGCCAGCAGCTTGGGAACCGGACAGAACATTGAAGCTTTCTTT. Its protein is CASSLGTGQNIEAFF.